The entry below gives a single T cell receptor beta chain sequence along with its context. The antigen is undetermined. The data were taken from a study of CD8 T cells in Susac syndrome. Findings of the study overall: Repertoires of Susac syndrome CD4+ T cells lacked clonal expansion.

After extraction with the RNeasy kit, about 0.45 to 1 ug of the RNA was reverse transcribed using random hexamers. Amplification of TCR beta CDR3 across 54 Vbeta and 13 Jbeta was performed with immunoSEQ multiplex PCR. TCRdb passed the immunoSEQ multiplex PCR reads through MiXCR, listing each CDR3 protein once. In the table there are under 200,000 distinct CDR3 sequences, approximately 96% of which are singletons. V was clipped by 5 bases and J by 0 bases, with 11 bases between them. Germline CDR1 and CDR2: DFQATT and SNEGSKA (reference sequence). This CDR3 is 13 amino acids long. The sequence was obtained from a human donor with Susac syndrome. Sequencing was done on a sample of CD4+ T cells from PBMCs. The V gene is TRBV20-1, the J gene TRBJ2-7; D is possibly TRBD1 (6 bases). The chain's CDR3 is CSARQVVSYEQYF. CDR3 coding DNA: TGCAGTGCTCGACAGGTGGTCTCCTACGAGCAGTACTTC.